These 12 T cell receptor beta chains were all obtained from the same sample, sequenced in a study of cytomegalovirus exposure and HLA in healthy donors. Primers: 60 Vbeta forward and 13 Jbeta reverse. The data were produced by immunoSEQ multiplex PCR, yet TCRdb's version contains in-frame clones alone and is incomplete. Altogether 150,000 to 180,000 clones are present, about 88% being singletons, with the ten largest covering roughly 2.4%. The source material was PBMCs. Receptors originate from a woman under 30 in good health and CMV-seronegative.

This sequence joins TRBV5-5 and TRBJ2-5, with D perhaps matching TRBD2 (6 bases). Germline V gene sequence: CDR1 SGHKS, CDR2 YYEKEE (reference sequence). V was cut by 1 base and J by 4 bases, with 8 bases left in between. This CDR3 has 13 amino acids. The CDR3 protein is CASSLWEAETQYF. For the CDR3, the DNA is TGTGCCAGCAGCTTGTGGGAGGCAGAGACCCAGTACTTC.

CDR3 in DNA: TGCGCCAGCAGCCAGCGGACAGGCGCGGTAGGAAAACTGTTTTTT. This codes for CASSQRTGAVGKLFF. The chain couples TRBV4-1 to TRBJ1-4, with TRBD1 matching over 7 bases. Germline trimming cut 3 bases from V and 10 bases from J; bases unmatched to any gene: 11. The germline V gene has CDR1 MGHRA and CDR2 YSYEKL. The CDR3 has 15 amino acids.

The V call is TRBV28, the J call TRBJ1-2; 7 bases are shared with TRBD1. The trim removed 8 bases at V and 0 bases at J, leaving 9 bases unmatched. Germline assignment: CDR1 MDHEN and CDR2 SYDVKM. CDR3 length: 15 amino acids. CDR3: CASREGGTANYGYTF. The CDR3 bases are TGTGCCAGCCGAGAAGGGGGCACAGCTAACTATGGCTACACCTTC.

The chain carries TRBV5-6 and TRBJ2-7; 9 bases map to TRBD1. Per germline, CDR1 SGHDT and CDR2 YYEEEE. V dropped 4 bases and J dropped 4; count of bases not matched to a gene: 12. There are 16 residues in the CDR3. CDR3 sequence reads: CASSPSSGTGWYEQYF. CDR3 nucleotides: TGTGCCAGCAGCCCATCCTCCGGGACAGGGTGGTACGAGCAGTACTTC.

The chain carries TRBV28 and TRBJ2-3; D is uncertain. From germline, CDR1 is MDHEN and CDR2 SYDVKM. The CDR3 length is 13 residues. V was clipped by 5 bases and J by 0 bases, with 6 bases between them. CDR3 residues: CASSPGSTDTQYF. The CDR3 DNA reads as TGTGCCAGCAGTCCAGGTAGCACAGATACGCAGTATTTT.

This rearrangement joins TRBV28 to TRBJ2-1, with 10 nucleotides matching TRBD1. With 8 bases clipped from V and 7 bases from J, the junction kept 11 bases outside the gene matches. CDR3 length equals 15 residues. Germline V gene lookup returns CDR1 MDHEN and CDR2 SYDVKM. Here the CDR3 DNA reads TGTGCCAGCGACGAGACAGGGGGCTTCCAGAATGAGCAGTTCTTC. Translating it yields CASDETGGFQNEQFF.

CDR3 DNA sequence: TGCGCCAGCAGCCTCTACGGGGTGGGCAATCAGCCCCAGCATTTT. It encodes CASSLYGVGNQPQHF. The chain recombines TRBV5-1 with TRBJ1-5; no definite D call. V lost 4 bases, J lost 2 bases, and 13 bases lay in between. Germline assignment: CDR1 SGHRS and CDR2 YFSETQ. The length of the CDR3 is 15 residues.

The chain employs TRBV19 and TRBJ2-1, with 8 bases identical to TRBD1. J was trimmed by 5 bases and V by 5 bases; bases with no gene match: 11. The CDR3 consists of 16 residues. Germline CDR1 is LNHDA and CDR2 is SQIVND (reference sequence). The CDR3 coding sequence is TGTGCCAGTAGTGTCCTCGGGACAGGCCCAAACAATGAGCAGTTCTTC. Translating it yields CASSVLGTGPNNEQFF. Complete variable domain (other parts from reference TRBV19 and TRBJ2-1): DGGITQSPKYLFRKEGQNVTLSCEQNLNHDAMYWYRQDPGQGLRLIYYSQIVNDFQKGDIAEGYSVSREKKESFPLTVTSAQKNPTAFYLCASSVLGTGPNNEQFFGPGTRLTVL.

The chain joins TRBV7-3 to TRBJ2-7, with D possibly being TRBD1 (5 bases). Germline assignment: CDR1 SGHTA and CDR2 FQGTGA. This CDR3 region has 13 residues. V gave up 0 bases and J gave up 4 bases, with 7 bases separating them. The CDR3 DNA sequence: TGTGCCAGCAGCTTAACGCAGGGTTACGAGCAGTACTTC. It yields the protein CASSLTQGYEQYF.

The chain carries TRBV5-1 and TRBJ2-1; D ambiguous. The CDR3 spans 13 residues. The germline V gene has CDR1 SGHRS and CDR2 YFSETQ. Trimming took 0 bases from V and 7 from J, leaving 8 bases between them. The CDR3 bases are TGCGCCAGCAGCTTGGGCCCCGGGAATGAGCAGTTCTTC. It is translated as CASSLGPGNEQFF.

This clone was observed a single time. The chain is built from TRBV27 and TRBJ1-5; D perhaps matches TRBD1 (5 bases). Trimming removed 3 bases at V and 2 bases at J, with 8 bases between. There are 14 residues in the CDR3. Looked up from germline, CDR1 is MNHEY and CDR2 is SMNVEV (reference sequence). The CDR3 nucleotides read TGTGCCAGCAGTTTTACGGGGGGCAATCAGCCCCAGCATTTT. Residues: CASSFTGGNQPQHF.

The chain uses TRBV28 and TRBJ2-3, with D unclear. Per germline, CDR1 MDHEN and CDR2 SYDVKM. Trimming removed 6 bases at V and 3 bases at J, with 13 bases between. The CDR3 has 14 residues. CDR3 region: CASSNKLRTDTQYF. Written as DNA, the CDR3 is TGTGCCAGCAGCAATAAGTTACGGACAGATACGCAGTATTTT.